Below, 22 T cell receptor beta chains from the same sample are listed, as sequenced in a study of T cells in women clearing cervical HPV infection. Assay: immunoSEQ multiplex PCR; the TCRdb copy retains only in-frame clones and omits some. The table lists around 31,000 clones. What was sequenced was blood buffy coat. The receptor source for this set is a woman aged 18 to 69 with a cervical HPV16 infection that either progressed to CIN3+ or cleared (not recorded which).

About this clone itself: Read coverage stops 3 residues before the CDR3 terminus; the germline J gene supplies the remainder. The V gene is TRBV6-2 or TRBV6-3, the J gene TRBJ2-3; D is unresolved. Germline V CDR1 and CDR2: MNHEY, SVGEGT. The CDR3 covers 15 residues. The CDR3 loop is CASSYHQPAVETQYF. The CDR3 DNA, read in part, is TGTGCCAGCAGTTACCACCAACCCGCGGTGGAGACG.

In the case of this clone: Read coverage stops 3 residues before the CDR3 terminus; the germline J gene supplies the remainder. The rearrangement links TRBV19 to TRBJ2-7; 11 nucleotides match TRBD1. The trim removed 5 bases at V and 2 bases at J, leaving 5 bases unmatched. The CDR3 length is 15 residues. Germline V gives CDR1 LNHDA, CDR2 SQIVND (reference sequence). CDR3: CASSARDRGAYEQYF. The covered CDR3 bases are TGTGCCAGTAGTGCCCGGGACAGGGGGGCCTACGAG.

Concerning this clone: The sequence runs out 3 residues before the end of the CDR3; the remainder is reconstructed from the germline J gene. The rearrangement uses TRBV19 and TRBJ2-2; D is perhaps TRBD1 (6 bases). Germline lookup yields CDR1 LNHDA and CDR2 SQIVND (reference sequence). With 3 bases removed from V and 1 base from J, the gap between germline ends came to 12 bases. The CDR3 loop spans 16 amino acids. The sequenced CDR3 bases are TGTGCCAGTAGTATTGGGGGACATGAGAACACCGGGGAG. Amino acids: CASSIGGHENTGE. The entire CDR3 reads CASSIGGHENTGELFF. The complete variable domain, with remaining parts taken from reference TRBV19 and TRBJ2-2, reads DGGITQSPKYLFRKEGQNVTLSCEQNLNHDAMYWYRQDPGQGLRLIYYSQIVNDFQKGDIAEGYSVSREKKESFPLTVTSAQKNPTAFYLCASSIGGHENTGELFFGEGSRLTVL.

As for this clone: One end of the junction is discordant with germline, which a read error may explain. The read is 3 residues too short to cover the CDR3 end, so that end is filled in from the germline J gene. The chain joins TRBV4-2 to TRBJ1-2, with D possibly matching TRBD1 (6 bases). In germline, CDR1 is LGHNA, CDR2 YNFKEQ. There are 15 residues in the CDR3. CDR3 amino acids: CASSQDRRTALEYTF. The sequenced CDR3 bases are TGCGCCAGCAGCCAAGATAGAAGGACAGCCTTAGAA.

Concerning this clone: The CDR3 end falls 3 residues outside the read, so it is completed with the germline J gene. The chain recombines TRBV11-2 with TRBJ2-1, with D possibly being TRBD2 (5 bases). Trimming stripped 3 bases from V and 9 bases from J, with 12 bases between. The length of the CDR3 is 13 residues. CDR1 and CDR2 from the germline V gene are SGHAT and FQNNGV. The DNA read from the CDR3 is TGTGCCAGCAGCTTTTCACAACGGGGTGAG. Its protein is CASSFSQRGE. The whole CDR3 is CASSFSQRGEQFF. The full variable domain, with the rest looked up from reference TRBV11-2 and TRBJ2-1, is EAGVAQSPRYKIIEKRQSVAFWCNPISGHATLYWYQQILGQGPKLLIQFQNNGVVDDSQLPKDRFSAERLKGVDSTLKIQPAKLEDSAVYLCASSFSQRGEQFFGPGTRLTVL.

Judged by frequency, this clone is medium-sized. With the read ending 3 residues before the CDR3 end, the germline J gene is used to fill in that end. The rearrangement uses TRBV7-2 and TRBJ1-1, with a weak D call TRBD1 (6 bases). V gave up 0 bases and J gave up 4 bases, with 15 bases separating them. This CDR3 is 16 amino acids long. Looked up from germline, CDR1 is SGHTA and CDR2 is FQGNSA. CDR3 protein: CASSLAQGQTATEAFF. The sequenced CDR3 bases are TGTGCCAGCAGCTTAGCGCAGGGGCAGACAGCCACTGAA.

Details on this clone: One end of the junction does not line up with germline, which may come from a read error. The read ends 3 residues before the CDR3 terminus; that terminus is restored from the germline J gene. This chain uses TRBV4-2 with TRBJ1-2, with 9 bases matching TRBD1. The CDR3 loop spans 15 amino acids. Germline CDR1 LGHNA, CDR2 YNFKEQ. The covered CDR3 bases are TGCGCCAGCAGCCGCCGGGACAGGGATAACTATGGC. Its translation is CASSRRDRDNYG. The CDR3 in full is CASSRRDRDNYGYTF.

On this clone itself: With the read ending 3 residues before the CDR3 end, the germline J gene is used to fill in that end. The genes are TRBV18 and TRBJ1-2; 10 nucleotides line up with TRBD1. The CDR3 contains 15 residues. Per germline, CDR1 KGHSH and CDR2 LQKENI. CDR3 amino acids: CASSPPTGGSTGYTF. Partial CDR3 DNA: TGTGCCAGCTCTCCCCCGACAGGGGGCTCGACAGGC.

To note about this clone: The CDR3 end falls 3 residues outside the read, so it is completed with the germline J gene. The chain joins TRBV13 to TRBJ2-7, with 9 bases matching TRBD1. The CDR3 extends over 14 amino acids. Germline V gene lookup returns CDR1 PRHDT and CDR2 FYEKMQ (reference sequence). The junction had 6 bases not matched to a gene; V was cut back by 5 bases and J by 4 bases. CDR3: CASSPRDRDYEQYF. The part of the CDR3 DNA that was read is TGTGCCAGCAGCCCCAGGGACAGGGATTACGAG. Full variable domain (rest looked up from reference TRBV13 and TRBJ2-7): AAGVIQSPRHLIKEKRETATLKCYPIPRHDTVYWYQQGPGQDPQFLISFYEKMQSDKGSIPDRFSAQQFSDYHSELNMSSLELGDSALYFCASSPRDRDYEQYFGPGTRLTVT.

Points on this clone: The observed sequence ends 3 residues before the CDR3 terminus, with the missing tail filled in from the germline J gene. The chain has TRBV5-1 and TRBJ2-4; D not resolved. Germline V gene lookup returns CDR1 SGHRS and CDR2 YFSETQ. Trimming shortened V by 4 bases and J by 7 bases, and 9 bases separated the two germline ends. CDR3 length: 12 residues. The CDR3 sequence: CASSPGGNIQYF. The covered CDR3 bases are TGCGCCAGCAGCCCAGGTGGGAACATT.

A word on this clone: The CDR3 end lies 3 residues beyond the end of the read and is filled in from the germline J gene. This chain links TRBV10-3 with TRBJ2-3, with 8 bases identical to TRBD2. J gave up 0 bases and V 2 bases, and 13 bases lay outside the gene matches. This CDR3 comprises 19 residues. Germline V lookup: CDR1 ENHRY, CDR2 SYGVKD. CDR3 DNA (partial): TGTGCCATCAGTGAGGCCATTTACTCGCGGGGGGTTAGCACAGATACG. As protein: CAISEAIYSRGVSTDT. The entire CDR3 protein reads CAISEAIYSRGVSTDTQYF.

Details on this clone: From the germline J gene comes the end of the CDR3, since the read stops 3 residues before it. The chain recombines TRBV20-1 with TRBJ2-7; weak D call: TRBD1 (8 bases). Looked up from germline, CDR1 is DFQATT and CDR2 is SNEGSKA (reference sequence). The ends were cut back, 7 bases at V and 2 bases at J, with 12 bases in the middle. The CDR3 has 12 amino acids. CDR3 residues: CSGQGTTYEQYF. Incomplete CDR3 DNA: TGCAGTGGACAGGGGACTACCTACGAG.

Comments on this clone: The read ends 3 residues before the CDR3 terminus; that terminus is restored from the germline J gene. The V and J genes are TRBV6-1 and TRBJ2-5; tentatively, D is TRBD2 (5 bases). The CDR3 loop spans 11 amino acids. Looked up from germline, CDR1 is MNHNS and CDR2 is SASEGT. Trimming left V 3 bases short and J 7 bases short, with 6 bases between. CDR3 region: CASSDTRTQYF. The CDR3 DNA, read in part, is TGTGCCAGCAGTGATACTAGGACC.

With respect to this clone: The DNA ends 3 residues before the CDR3 does, and the rest of the CDR3 is filled in from the germline J gene. J is TRBJ1-1 and V is TRBV6-4, with 7 bases fitting TRBD1. The CDR3 is made up of 14 amino acids. The germline V gene has CDR1 MRHNA and CDR2 SNTAGT. V was clipped by 3 bases and J by 1 base; unmatched bases: 2. CDR3 sequence reads: CASSEDRRNTEAFF. CDR3 DNA (partial): TGTGCCAGCAGTGAGGACAGGCGGAACACTGAA.

As to this clone: The read stops 3 residues short of the end of the CDR3; the missing end is completed from the germline J gene. V gene TRBV4-2 combines with J gene TRBJ2-1; D is unresolved. The germline V and J ends were trimmed by 2 bases and 0 bases, with 11 bases remaining between them. The germline CDR1 and CDR2 sequences are LGHNA and YNFKEQ. The CDR3 sequence is 16 residues long. The sequenced part of the CDR3 DNA is TGTGCCAGCAGCCAACCCCGGGTAAGCTCCTACAATGAG. Amino acid sequence: CASSQPRVSSYNE. The complete CDR3 reads CASSQPRVSSYNEQFF.

Of note for this clone: The read comes to an end 3 residues before the CDR3 does, leaving the germline J gene to fill in the end. This rearrangement joins TRBV20-1 to TRBJ2-4; a weak D match, TRBD2 (5 bases). Trimming took off 3 bases at V and 1 base at J, with 10 bases between the two ends. The CDR3 spans 14 residues. The germline gives CDR1 DFQATT, CDR2 SNEGSKA (reference sequence). The sequenced part of the CDR3 DNA is TGCAGTGCTAGGGACCCGGGGGCCAAAAACATT. Its protein product is CSARDPGAKNI. The full CDR3 is CSARDPGAKNIQYF.

A note on this clone: Sequencing ends 3 residues short of the CDR3 end; the germline J gene provides the rest. The chain employs TRBV7-3 and TRBJ2-1, with 10 bases lining up with TRBD1. The CDR3 sequence is 15 residues long. The ends lost 4 bases at V and 3 bases at J; junction bases unmatched: 3. CDR1 SGHTA and CDR2 FQGTGA come from the germline V gene. CDR3 sequence: CASSSDRGIYNEQFF. The sequenced CDR3 bases are TGTGCCAGCAGCTCGGACAGGGGGATCTACAATGAG. Full variable domain (rest looked up from reference TRBV7-3 and TRBJ2-1): GAGVSQTPSNKVTEKGKYVELRCDPISGHTALYWYRQSLGQGPEFLIYFQGTGAADDSGLPNDRFFAVRPEGSVSTLKIQRTERGDSAVYLCASSSDRGIYNEQFFGPGTRLTVL.

A remark on this clone: The read terminates 3 residues before the CDR3 end, so the remaining end is supplied by the germline J gene. The chain employs TRBV5-1 and TRBJ2-1, with 9 bases matching TRBD1. Germline loops: CDR1 SGHRS, CDR2 YFSETQ. The CDR3 sequence is 16 residues long. Trimming at V came to 4 bases and at J to 0 bases, leaving 5 bases not matched to a gene. The CDR3 reads CASSLGTGNSYNEQFF. Partial CDR3 DNA: TGCGCCAGCAGCCTAGGGACAGGGAACTCCTACAATGAG.

Note on this clone: The read finishes 3 residues shy of the CDR3 end, and the germline J gene is used to complete it. J is TRBJ2-7 and V is TRBV7-9, with D unclear. Germline V CDR1 and CDR2: SEHNR, FQNEAQ (reference sequence). The CDR3 covers 12 residues. Trimming took 5 bases from V and 3 from J, leaving 8 bases between them. CDR3: CASSPNSYEQYF. Partial CDR3 DNA: TGTGCCAGCAGCCCAAACAGCTACGAG.

As concerns this clone: Coverage ceases 3 residues before the CDR3 finishes, and the germline J gene fills in the end. The chain carries TRBV20-1 and TRBJ1-2; no clear D. CDR3 length: 13 amino acids. V dropped 3 bases and J dropped 4 bases, with 12 bases sitting between them. The germline CDR1 and CDR2 sequences are DFQATT and SNEGSKA (reference sequence). The CDR3 is CSARERTSYGYTF. CDR3 DNA (partial): TGCAGTGCTAGGGAAAGGACTTCCTATGGC.

Remarks on this clone: Relative to the germline gene, one junction end is altered; a read error may explain this. The CDR3 end is not reached by the read, which stops 3 residues before it; the germline J gene fills it in. The same CDR3 is also encoded by other DNA sequences in this sample. The chain recombines TRBV5-6 with TRBJ1-3, with D possibly being TRBD1 (5 bases). The germline CDR1 and CDR2 sequences are SGHDT and YYEEEE. The CDR3 runs 14 residues. The CDR3 sequence is CASSSPGHGNTIYF. The part of the CDR3 DNA that was read is TGTGCCAGCAGCTCCCCAGGGCATGGAAACACT. The full variable domain, with the rest looked up from reference TRBV5-6 and TRBJ1-3, is DAGVTQSPTHLIKTRGQQVTLRCSPKSGHDTVSWYQQALGQGPQFIFQYYEEEERQRGNFPDRFSGHQFPNYSSELNVNALLLGDSALYLCASSSPGHGNTIYFGEGSWLTVV.

Comments on this clone: With the read ending 3 residues before the CDR3 end, the germline J gene is used to fill in that end. The V and J genes are TRBV5-1 and TRBJ1-1; no reliable D call. V lost 0 bases, J lost 2 bases, and 5 bases lay in between. The CDR3 sequence is 13 residues long. Germline CDR1 SGHRS, CDR2 YFSETQ. The CDR3 loop is CASSLGSNTEAFF. CDR3 bases read: TGCGCCAGCAGCTTGGGTAGCAACACTGAA.